This T cell receptor beta chain was identified during a study of cytomegalovirus exposure and HLA in healthy donors. Study results and caveats: A later analysis revealed that TCR association rates differed between HLA loci, peaking at DRB1 and bottoming out at HLA-C.

The PCR had 60 Vbeta and 13 Jbeta primers. The data were produced by immunoSEQ multiplex PCR, yet TCRdb's version contains in-frame clones alone and is incomplete. The sample holds about 130,000 clones, roughly 80% seen once. To note about this clone: As yet, its antigen is unknown.

The sequence was obtained from a woman aged 35 to 49 in good health and CMV-seronegative. The sample comprised PBMCs.

The CDR3 loop is CASSEAPGIGGYEQYF. As DNA, the CDR3 is TGTGCCAGCAGTGAAGCGCCGGGCATCGGGGGCTACGAGCAGTACTTC. The V and J genes are TRBV2 and TRBJ2-7; perhaps TRBD2 as D (6 bases). This CDR3 spans 16 amino acids. In germline, CDR1 is SNHLY, CDR2 FYNNEI. The ends were cut back, 0 bases at V and 3 bases at J, with 15 bases in the middle.